This passage covers 29 T cell receptor beta chains from one sample sequenced in a study of response to subunit inactivated influenza vaccine. TCRdb analysed the RT-PCR reads with MiXCR anew, one entry per CDR3 protein. This table holds around 530,000 distinct CDR3 sequences, about 12% found once. Sequences were derived from PBMCs from blood, sampled on the day of vaccination. The receptors shown here come from a man aged 50-59 years who received an inactivated influenza vaccine.

This clonotype was detected ten times or more. This chain links TRBV28 with TRBJ2-1; D gene unclear. The length of the CDR3 is 11 residues. Trimming removed 6 bases from V and 11 bases from J, with 11 bases in between. CDR1 MDHEN and CDR2 SYDVKM come from the germline V gene. As DNA, the CDR3 is TGTGCCAGCAGATTGACAACGAAGCAGTTCTTC. Protein sequence: CASRLTTKQFF.

The rearrangement links TRBV2 to TRBJ2-3, with D perhaps TRBD2 (5 bases). The CDR3 is 14 residues long. Trimming removed 0 bases at V and 9 bases at J, with 13 bases between. The germline gives CDR1 SNHLY, CDR2 FYNNEI. CDR3 in amino acids: CASSEATVRGTQYF. In DNA form, the CDR3 reads TGTGCCAGCAGTGAAGCGACTGTCCGGGGAACGCAGTATTTT.

The chain has TRBV10-3 and TRBJ2-5; 10 bases fit TRBD1. The CDR3 spans 15 residues. V was clipped by 4 bases and J by 5 bases; unmatched bases: 7. Germline V gene lookup returns CDR1 ENHRY and CDR2 SYGVKD. The CDR3 region is CAISGDRGLRETQYF. Written as DNA, the CDR3 is TGTGCCATCAGTGGAGACAGGGGGCTTAGGGAGACCCAGTACTTC.

This clonotype has more than one count but fewer than ten. This chain uses TRBV3-1 with TRBJ2-7; 7 bases map to TRBD1. CDR1 and CDR2 (germline): LGHDT, YNNKEL (reference sequence). The CDR3 contains 16 residues. Trimming took 8 bases from V and 3 from J; bases not matched to a gene: 16. The CDR3 loop is CASASAGAGGNYEQYF. The CDR3, as DNA: TGTGCCAGCGCGAGTGCAGGGGCAGGGGGAAACTACGAGCAGTACTTC.

This clonotype was detected only a few times. V and J are TRBV6-2 or TRBV6-3 and TRBJ1-1; D gene unclear. Trimming cost V 6 bases and J 3 bases, with 14 bases left between them. Germline V gene sequence: CDR1 MNHEY, CDR2 SVGEGT. The CDR3 runs to 14 residues. CDR3 loop: CASSSAGQYTEAFF. CDR3 nucleotide sequence: TGTGCCAGCAGCTCGGCGGGTCAGTACACTGAAGCTTTCTTT.

The sample holds many counts of this clonotype. The rearrangement uses TRBV5-1 and TRBJ1-1; 7 nucleotides align to TRBD1. The junction had 4 bases not matched to a gene; V was cut back by 4 bases and J by 1 base. The CDR3 spans 14 residues. Germline V gene data show CDR1 as SGHRS and CDR2 as YFSETQ. CDR3 bases: TGCGCCAGCAGCGATGGGACAGCGAACACTGAAGCTTTCTTT. Its protein product is CASSDGTANTEAFF.

This chain connects TRBV12-3 or TRBV12-4 to TRBJ1-1, with D unclear. This CDR3 region has 14 residues. V was cut by 3 bases and J by 0 bases, with 8 bases left in between. CDR3 DNA sequence: TGTGCCAGCAGTTTTGGGCCGGTGAACACTGAAGCTTTCTTT. Translation gives CASSFGPVNTEAFF.

In its sample, this clonotype was seen a few times. The chain joins TRBV7-9 to TRBJ2-6; maybe TRBD1 (6 bases). The germline CDR1 and CDR2 sequences are SEHNR and FQNEAQ (reference sequence). Trimming cost V 11 bases and J 1 base, with 12 bases left between them. The CDR3 has 14 amino acids. CDR3 region: CAHPGTSGANVLTF. CDR3 bases: TGTGCCCACCCTGGGACATCTGGGGCCAACGTCCTGACTTTC.

This clonotype was seen ten or more times. The rearrangement links TRBV2 to TRBJ2-7, with a tentative D call TRBD1 (6 bases). The CDR3 length is 14 residues. Germline V lookup: CDR1 SNHLY, CDR2 FYNNEI. The V and J ends lost 2 bases and 6 bases respectively, with 14 bases between them. The CDR3 coding sequence is TGTGCCAGCAGTGAATGGGGTCAGGGGAGCGAGCAGTACTTC. It codes for CASSEWGQGSEQYF.

The J gene is TRBJ2-1, the V gene TRBV5-1, with no clear D. V was shortened by 2 bases and J by 3 bases, with 9 bases between the two germline ends. The CDR3 runs to 14 residues. Germline CDR1 and CDR2: SGHRS and YFSETQ. Written as DNA, the CDR3 is TGCGCCAGCAGCTTAAGTACCGTCTACAATGAGCAGTTCTTC. Translation gives CASSLSTVYNEQFF.

This chain links TRBV7-3 with TRBJ2-3; 8 nucleotides line up with TRBD1. The CDR3 contains 14 residues. CDR1 SGHTA and CDR2 FQGTGA come from the germline V gene. The V gene end was trimmed by 2 bases and the J gene end by 6 bases; junction bases not matched to a gene: 4. The CDR3 reads CASSLGDRPDTQYF. CDR3 sequence (DNA): TGTGCCAGCAGCTTAGGGGACAGGCCCGATACGCAGTATTTT. The full variable domain, its missing parts supplied by reference TRBV7-3 and TRBJ2-3, is GAGVSQTPSNKVTEKGKYVELRCDPISGHTALYWYRQSLGQGPEFLIYFQGTGAADDSGLPNDRFFAVRPEGSVSTLKIQRTERGDSAVYLCASSLGDRPDTQYFGPGTRLTVL.

The chain couples TRBV12-3 or TRBV12-4 to TRBJ1-3; perhaps TRBD1 as D (6 bases). This CDR3 region has 17 residues. Trimming cost V 5 bases and J 0 bases, with 17 bases left between them. CDR3 loop: CASSPTTGLSSGNTIYF. In nucleotides, the CDR3 is TGTGCCAGCAGTCCAACCACAGGGCTCAGCTCTGGAAACACCATATATTTT.

This clonotype was recorded a few times. This chain joins TRBV29-1 and TRBJ2-5; D is undetermined. The CDR3 is 13 amino acids. The V gene lost 6 bases and the J gene lost 2 bases, with 13 bases spanning the gap. Germline V gene sequence: CDR1 SQVTM, CDR2 ANQGSEA. The CDR3 region has the DNA TGCAGCGTCACGGGCAGGTTGCAAGAGACCCAGTACTTC. This sequence encodes CSVTGRLQETQYF.

In its sample, this clonotype was seen a few times. In nucleotides, the CDR3 is TGCAGTGCTAACGGAGGGCCTCTCGGTGAGCAGTACTTC. Translation: CSANGGPLGEQYF. The V call is TRBV20-1, the J call TRBJ2-7; the D gene is possibly TRBD2 (6 bases). The CDR3 covers 13 residues. The germline gives CDR1 DFQATT, CDR2 SNEGSKA (reference sequence). Trimming removed 4 bases from V and 7 bases from J, with 17 bases in between.

This chain links TRBV5-4 with TRBJ2-2, with D possibly being TRBD2 (6 bases). The CDR3 runs 14 residues. Looked up from germline, CDR1 is SGHNT and CDR2 is YYREEE (reference sequence). V was pared by 2 bases and J by 5 bases, with 10 bases between. CDR3 region: CASSFGGQTGELFF. The CDR3 coding sequence is TGTGCCAGCAGCTTCGGGGGTCAAACCGGGGAGCTGTTTTTT.

The chain carries TRBV5-6 and TRBJ2-2, with 9 positions matching TRBD1. The length of the CDR3 is 18 residues. With V trimmed by 4 bases and J by 7 bases, 17 bases remained unmatched. Germline V CDR1 and CDR2: SGHDT, YYEEEE. The CDR3 bases are TGTGCCAGCAGCAAAGGACAGGGGTATAGAGGTTCCGTCGGGGAGCTGTTTTTT. Its translation is CASSKGQGYRGSVGELFF.

This clonotype came up a few times. CDR3 nucleotides: TGTGCCAGCAGTTACTTAACACTAGCGGGGGGCACAGATACGCAGTATTTT. Translated, it gives CASSYLTLAGGTDTQYF. This chain uses TRBV6-2 or TRBV6-3 with TRBJ2-3, with 11 nucleotides matching TRBD2. Trimming cost V 1 base and J 1 base; bases outside gene matches: 4. Per germline, CDR1 MNHEY and CDR2 SVGEGT. This CDR3 contains 17 residues.

Only a few counts were recorded for this clonotype. The rearrangement links TRBV18 to TRBJ2-1, with 7 nucleotides matching TRBD1. V lost 6 bases and J lost 6; bases outside the gene matches: 8. This CDR3 contains 14 residues. Germline V gene lookup returns CDR1 KGHSH and CDR2 LQKENI. The CDR3 loop is CASSPGQIPNEQFF. CDR3 nucleotide sequence: TGTGCCAGCTCTCCGGGACAGATTCCCAATGAGCAGTTCTTC.

The table lists this clonotype with many counts. The chain recombines TRBV2 with TRBJ1-2; weak D call: TRBD1 (6 bases). V lost 3 bases and J 7 bases, leaving 15 bases between the germline ends. CDR3 length: 14 amino acids. Germline CDR1 is SNHLY and CDR2 is FYNNEI. The CDR3, as DNA: TGTGCCAGCAGTGATACAGGGAGGATGGGTGGCTACACCTTC. Protein product: CASSDTGRMGGYTF.

This clonotype turned up a few times. The chain carries TRBV4-2 and TRBJ2-3; 8 bases align to TRBD2. V lost 4 bases, J lost 4 bases, and 4 bases stayed unmatched. Germline V gives CDR1 LGHNA, CDR2 YNFKEQ. This CDR3 is 14 amino acids long. Written as DNA, the CDR3 is TGTGCCAGCAGCCGGAGTAGCGGGGCAGATACGCAGTATTTT. The encoded protein is CASSRSSGADTQYF.

This clonotype was seen ten or more times. The chain has TRBV14 and TRBJ2-3; 8 nucleotides agree with TRBD2. Looked up from germline, CDR1 is SGHDN and CDR2 is FVKESK. V was pared by 4 bases and J by 6 bases, with 9 bases of the junction left unmatched. CDR3 length: 15 amino acids. DNA of the CDR3: TGTGCCAGCAGCCTCTCGGGGGGGAGGCTGGATACGCAGTATTTT. This encodes CASSLSGGRLDTQYF.

This clonotype was seen a single time. CDR3 sequence (DNA): TGTGCCAGCACGAGTCAGGGGGCAGCTGGGGCCAACGTCCTGACTTTC. Translation gives CASTSQGAAGANVLTF. This chain joins TRBV12-3 or TRBV12-4 and TRBJ2-6; 8 bases fit TRBD1. V lost 7 bases, J lost 2 bases, and 7 bases stayed unmatched. The CDR3 has 16 amino acids.

This chain links TRBV28 with TRBJ2-4, with D maybe TRBD1 (5 bases). The germline V gene encodes CDR1 MDHEN and CDR2 SYDVKM. V lost 7 bases to trimming and J lost 8 bases, with 18 bases between them. The CDR3 sequence is 14 residues long. The CDR3 region is CASKDSPGRDIQYF. DNA for the CDR3: TGTGCCAGCAAAGACAGTCCCGGACGGGACATTCAGTACTTC.

This chain joins TRBV7-9 and TRBJ2-3, with TRBD2 identical over 13 bases. The germline V gene encodes CDR1 SEHNR and CDR2 FQNEAQ (reference sequence). The CDR3 is made up of 17 amino acids. V dropped 4 bases and J dropped 0; count of bases not matched to a gene: 4. As DNA, the CDR3 is TGTGCCAGCAGCTCTGGACTAGCGGGAGCTAGCACAGATACGCAGTATTTT. Its translation is CASSSGLAGASTDTQYF.

V is TRBV7-9 and J is TRBJ2-5; D is uncertain. The V gene's germline CDR1 is SEHNR and CDR2 FQNEAQ (reference sequence). The CDR3 is 14 amino acids. Trimming cost V 2 bases and J 5 bases, with 12 bases left between them. The CDR3 sequence is CASSLSSDRETQYF. The CDR3 DNA reads as TGTGCCAGCAGCTTATCGTCGGACCGGGAGACCCAGTACTTC.

As to this clonotype: The junction shows a germline mismatch at one end, possibly a read error. The gene calls are TRBV20-1 and TRBJ2-5; 9 nucleotides match TRBD2. The CDR3 length is 14 residues. The germline CDR1 and CDR2 sequences are DFQATT and SNEGSKA (reference sequence). CDR3 residues: CSARGTSRQETQYF. In DNA form, the CDR3 reads TGCAGTGCGAGAGGGACTAGCAGGCAAGAGACCCAGTACTTC.

This clonotype was seen only a few times. The CDR3 here is CASSLQSGANEKLFF. The CDR3 DNA sequence: TGTGCCAGCAGTTTACAGTCAGGGGCTAATGAAAAACTGTTTTTT. The chain recombines TRBV28 with TRBJ1-4, with D perhaps matching TRBD1 (6 bases). This CDR3 contains 15 residues. Trimming cost V 2 bases and J 3 bases, with 10 bases left between them. CDR1 MDHEN and CDR2 SYDVKM come from the germline V gene.

This clonotype was seen more than once but under ten times. The CDR3 coding sequence is TGCGCCAGCAGCCTACAGACCACGACAGGGGACCAGTACTTC. As protein: CASSLQTTTGDQYF. J is TRBJ2-5 and V is TRBV4-1; 8 positions agree with TRBD1. The V gene's germline CDR1 is MGHRA and CDR2 YSYEKL. The ends lost 4 bases at V and 10 bases at J; junction bases unmatched: 11. This CDR3 is built from 14 residues.

This clonotype was observed a handful of times. The chain links TRBV21-1 to TRBJ2-1; the DNA was not compared with TRBD1, the D call given in the table. TRBV21-1 is assigned pseudogene status. The CDR3 has 16 amino acids. The CDR3 coding sequence is TGTGCCAGCAGCTCCCGTGTTAGCGGGAGTCCAAATGAGCAGTTCTTC. This sequence encodes CASSSRVSGSPNEQFF.